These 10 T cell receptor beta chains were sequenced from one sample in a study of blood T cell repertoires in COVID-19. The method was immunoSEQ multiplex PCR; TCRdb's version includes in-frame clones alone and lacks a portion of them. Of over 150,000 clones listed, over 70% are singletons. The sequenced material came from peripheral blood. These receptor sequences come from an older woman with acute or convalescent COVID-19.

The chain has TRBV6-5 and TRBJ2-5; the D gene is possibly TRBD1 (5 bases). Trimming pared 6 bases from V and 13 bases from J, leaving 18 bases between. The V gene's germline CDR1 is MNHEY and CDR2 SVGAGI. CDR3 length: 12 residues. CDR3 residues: CASSPLRTSWYF. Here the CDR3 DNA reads TGTGCCAGCAGCCCCCTCAGGACATCATGGTACTTC.

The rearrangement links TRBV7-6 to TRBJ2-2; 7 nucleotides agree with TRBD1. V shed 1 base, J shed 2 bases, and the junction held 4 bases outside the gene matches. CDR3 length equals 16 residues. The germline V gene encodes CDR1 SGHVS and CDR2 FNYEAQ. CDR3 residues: CASSLGDSLNTGELFF. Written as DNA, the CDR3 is TGTGCCAGCAGCTTAGGGGACAGCCTCAACACCGGGGAGCTGTTTTTT. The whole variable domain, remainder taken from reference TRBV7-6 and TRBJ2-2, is GAGVSQSPRYKVTKRGQDVALRCDPISGHVSLYWYRQALGQGPEFLTYFNYEAQQDKSGLPNDRFSAERPEGSISTLTIQRTEQRDSAMYRCASSLGDSLNTGELFFGEGSRLTVL.

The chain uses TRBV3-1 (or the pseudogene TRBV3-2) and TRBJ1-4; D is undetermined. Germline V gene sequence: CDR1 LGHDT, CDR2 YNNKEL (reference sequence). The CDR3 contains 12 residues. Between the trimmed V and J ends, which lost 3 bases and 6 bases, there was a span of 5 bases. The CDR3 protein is CASSQSDEKLFF. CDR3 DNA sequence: TGTGCCAGCAGCCAGAGTGATGAAAAACTGTTTTTT.

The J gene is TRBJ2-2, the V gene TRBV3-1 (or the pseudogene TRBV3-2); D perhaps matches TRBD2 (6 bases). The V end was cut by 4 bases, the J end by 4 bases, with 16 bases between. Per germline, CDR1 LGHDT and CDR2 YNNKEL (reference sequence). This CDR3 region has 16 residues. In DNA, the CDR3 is TGTGCCAGCAGCCCCGGGCGGCGGGGAGGCACCGGGGAGCTGTTTTTT. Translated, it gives CASSPGRRGGTGELFF.

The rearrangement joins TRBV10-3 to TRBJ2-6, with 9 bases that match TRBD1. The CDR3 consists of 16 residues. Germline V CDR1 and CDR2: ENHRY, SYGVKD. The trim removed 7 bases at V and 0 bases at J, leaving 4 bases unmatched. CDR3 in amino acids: CAIKGQGLSGANVLTF. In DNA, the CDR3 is TGTGCCATCAAGGGACAGGGACTCTCTGGGGCCAACGTCCTGACTTTC.

The CDR3 DNA is TGTGCCAGCAGACCCGAAAGGACGGGGACTGAAGCTTTCTTT. As protein: CASRPERTGTEAFF. The chain uses TRBV11-2 and TRBJ1-1; D remains ambiguous. The CDR3 contains 14 residues. Per germline, CDR1 SGHAT and CDR2 FQNNGV. V lost 6 bases and J 5 bases, leaving 16 bases between the germline ends.

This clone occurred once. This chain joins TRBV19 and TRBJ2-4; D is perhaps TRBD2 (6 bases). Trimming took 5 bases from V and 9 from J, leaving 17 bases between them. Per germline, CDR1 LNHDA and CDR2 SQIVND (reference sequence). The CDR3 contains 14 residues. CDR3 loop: CASSLPRGNSIQYF. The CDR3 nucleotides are TGTGCCAGTAGTCTGCCACGGGGGAACAGCATTCAGTACTTC.

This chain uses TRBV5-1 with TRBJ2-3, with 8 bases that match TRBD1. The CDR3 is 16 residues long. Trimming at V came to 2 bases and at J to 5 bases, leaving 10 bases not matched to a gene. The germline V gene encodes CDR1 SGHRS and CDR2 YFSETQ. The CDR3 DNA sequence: TGCGCCAGCAGCTTACGACAGGGGAAAATGGTAGATACGCAGTATTTT. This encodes CASSLRQGKMVDTQYF.

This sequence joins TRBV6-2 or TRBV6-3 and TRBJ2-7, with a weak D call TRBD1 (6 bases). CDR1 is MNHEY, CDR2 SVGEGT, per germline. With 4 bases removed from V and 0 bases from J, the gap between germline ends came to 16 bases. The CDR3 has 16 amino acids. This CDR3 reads CASSFKPGQSSYEQYF. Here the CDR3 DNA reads TGTGCCAGCAGTTTTAAACCGGGACAAAGCTCCTACGAGCAGTACTTC.

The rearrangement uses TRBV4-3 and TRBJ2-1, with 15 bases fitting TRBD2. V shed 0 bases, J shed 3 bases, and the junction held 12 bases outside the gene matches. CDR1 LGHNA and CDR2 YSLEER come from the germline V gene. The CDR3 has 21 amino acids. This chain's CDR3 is CASSQDIGLAGGPVIYNEQFF. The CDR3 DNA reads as TGCGCCAGCAGCCAAGACATCGGACTAGCGGGGGGGCCGGTAATCTACAATGAGCAGTTCTTC.